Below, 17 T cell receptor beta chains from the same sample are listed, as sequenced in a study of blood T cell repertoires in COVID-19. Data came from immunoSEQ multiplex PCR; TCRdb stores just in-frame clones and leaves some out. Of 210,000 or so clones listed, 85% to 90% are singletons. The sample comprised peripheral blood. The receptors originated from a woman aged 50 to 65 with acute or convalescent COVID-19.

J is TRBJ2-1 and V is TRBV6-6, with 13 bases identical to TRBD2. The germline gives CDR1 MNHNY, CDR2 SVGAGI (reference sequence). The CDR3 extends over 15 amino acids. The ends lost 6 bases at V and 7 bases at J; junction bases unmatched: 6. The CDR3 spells CASSPGLAGANEQFF. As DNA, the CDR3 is TGTGCCAGCAGCCCAGGACTAGCGGGAGCTAATGAGCAGTTCTTC.

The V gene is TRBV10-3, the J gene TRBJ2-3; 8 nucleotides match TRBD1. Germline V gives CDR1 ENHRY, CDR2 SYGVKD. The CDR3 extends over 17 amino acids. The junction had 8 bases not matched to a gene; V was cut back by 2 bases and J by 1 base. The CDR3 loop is CAISEPRTGLGTDTQYF. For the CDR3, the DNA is TGTGCCATCAGTGAGCCTAGGACAGGGCTCGGCACAGATACGCAGTATTTT.

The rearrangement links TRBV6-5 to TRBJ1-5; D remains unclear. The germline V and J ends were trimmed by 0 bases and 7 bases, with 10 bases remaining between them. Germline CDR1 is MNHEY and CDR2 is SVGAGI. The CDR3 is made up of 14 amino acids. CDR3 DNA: TGTGCCAGCAGTTACTCTCGGCGGGCACAGCCCCAGCATTTT. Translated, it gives CASSYSRRAQPQHF.

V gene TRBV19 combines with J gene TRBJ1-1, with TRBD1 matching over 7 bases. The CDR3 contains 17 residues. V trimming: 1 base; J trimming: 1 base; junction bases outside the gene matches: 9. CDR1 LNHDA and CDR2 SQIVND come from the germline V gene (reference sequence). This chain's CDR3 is CASSIGVRGRRNTEAFF. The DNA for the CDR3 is TGTGCCAGTAGTATAGGAGTAAGGGGGCGACGGAACACTGAAGCTTTCTTT.

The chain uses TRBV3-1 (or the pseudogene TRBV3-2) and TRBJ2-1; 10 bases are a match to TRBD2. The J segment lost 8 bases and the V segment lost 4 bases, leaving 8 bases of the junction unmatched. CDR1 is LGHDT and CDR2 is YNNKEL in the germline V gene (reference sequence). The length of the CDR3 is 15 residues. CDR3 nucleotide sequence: TGTGCCAGCAGCCCGCTAGCGGGAGTTGTCGATGAGCAGTTCTTC. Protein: CASSPLAGVVDEQFF.

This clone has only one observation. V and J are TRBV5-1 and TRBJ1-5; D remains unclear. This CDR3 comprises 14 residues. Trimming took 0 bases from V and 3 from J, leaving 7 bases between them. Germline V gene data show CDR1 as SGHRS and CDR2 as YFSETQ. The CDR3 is CASSLVPTNQPQHF. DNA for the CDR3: TGCGCCAGCAGCTTGGTTCCTACCAATCAGCCCCAGCATTTT.

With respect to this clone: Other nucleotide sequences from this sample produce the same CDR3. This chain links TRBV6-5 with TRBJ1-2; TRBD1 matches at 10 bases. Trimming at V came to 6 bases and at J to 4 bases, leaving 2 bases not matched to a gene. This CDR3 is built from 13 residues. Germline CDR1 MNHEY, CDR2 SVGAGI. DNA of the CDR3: TGTGCCAGCAGCAGACAGGGGGCCTATGGCTACACCTTC. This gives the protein CASSRQGAYGYTF.

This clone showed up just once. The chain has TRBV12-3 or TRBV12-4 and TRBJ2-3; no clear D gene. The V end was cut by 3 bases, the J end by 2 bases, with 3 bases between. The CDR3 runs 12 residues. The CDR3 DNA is TGTGCCAGCAGTTTCATCACAGATACGCAGTATTTT. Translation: CASSFITDTQYF.

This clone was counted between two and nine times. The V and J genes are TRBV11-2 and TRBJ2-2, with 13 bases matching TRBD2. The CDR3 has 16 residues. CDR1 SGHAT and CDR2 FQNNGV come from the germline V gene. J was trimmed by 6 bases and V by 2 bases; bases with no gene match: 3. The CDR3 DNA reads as TGTGCCAGCAGCTTAACTAGCGGGGGGGCCCCCGGGGAGCTGTTTTTT. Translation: CASSLTSGGAPGELFF.

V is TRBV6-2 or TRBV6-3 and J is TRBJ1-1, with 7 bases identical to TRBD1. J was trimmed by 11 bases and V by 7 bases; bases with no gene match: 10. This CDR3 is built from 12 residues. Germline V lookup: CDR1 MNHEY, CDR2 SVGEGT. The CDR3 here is CASTPEGARAFF. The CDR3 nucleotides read TGTGCCAGCACCCCGGAGGGGGCTCGGGCTTTCTTT.

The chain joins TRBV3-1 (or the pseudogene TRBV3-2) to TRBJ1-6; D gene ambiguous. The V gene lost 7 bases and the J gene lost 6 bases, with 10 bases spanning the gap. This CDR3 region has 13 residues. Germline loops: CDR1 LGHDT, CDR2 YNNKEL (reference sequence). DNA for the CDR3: TGTGCCAGCACCCGGGGATTTAATTCACCCCTCCACTTT. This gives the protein CASTRGFNSPLHF.

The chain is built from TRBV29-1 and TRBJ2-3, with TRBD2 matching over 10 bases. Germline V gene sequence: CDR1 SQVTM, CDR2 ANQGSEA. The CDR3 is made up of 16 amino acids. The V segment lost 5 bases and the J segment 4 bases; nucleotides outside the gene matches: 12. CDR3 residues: CSVQGWSGGAPDTQYF. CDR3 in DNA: TGCAGCGTTCAGGGGTGGAGCGGGGGGGCCCCAGATACGCAGTATTTT.

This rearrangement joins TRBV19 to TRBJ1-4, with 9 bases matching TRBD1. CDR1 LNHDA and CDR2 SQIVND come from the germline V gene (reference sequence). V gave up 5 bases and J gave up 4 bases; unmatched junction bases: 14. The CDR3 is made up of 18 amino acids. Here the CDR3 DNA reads TGTGCCAGTAGTCCGAGACCCGGGACAGGGAGATATAATGAAAAACTGTTTTTT. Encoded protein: CASSPRPGTGRYNEKLFF.

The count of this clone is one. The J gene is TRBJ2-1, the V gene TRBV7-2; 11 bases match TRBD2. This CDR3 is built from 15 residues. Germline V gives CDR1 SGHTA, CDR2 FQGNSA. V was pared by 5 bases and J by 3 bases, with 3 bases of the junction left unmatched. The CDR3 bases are TGTGCCAGCAGCCGCGGGACTAGCGGCTACAATGAGCAGTTCTTC. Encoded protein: CASSRGTSGYNEQFF.

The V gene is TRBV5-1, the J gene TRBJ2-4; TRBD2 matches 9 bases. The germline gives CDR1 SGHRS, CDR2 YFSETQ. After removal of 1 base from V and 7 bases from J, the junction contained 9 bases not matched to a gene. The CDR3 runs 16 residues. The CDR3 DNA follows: TGCGCCAGCAGCTTGCGGGCGGGGGGGCCTGAGAACATTCAGTACTTC. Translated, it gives CASSLRAGGPENIQYF.

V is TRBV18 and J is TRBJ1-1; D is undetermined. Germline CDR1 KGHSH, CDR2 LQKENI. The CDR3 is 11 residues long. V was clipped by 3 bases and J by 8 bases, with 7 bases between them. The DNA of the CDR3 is TGTGCCAGCTCACCCCTACCAGAAGCTTTCTTT. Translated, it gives CASSPLPEAFF.

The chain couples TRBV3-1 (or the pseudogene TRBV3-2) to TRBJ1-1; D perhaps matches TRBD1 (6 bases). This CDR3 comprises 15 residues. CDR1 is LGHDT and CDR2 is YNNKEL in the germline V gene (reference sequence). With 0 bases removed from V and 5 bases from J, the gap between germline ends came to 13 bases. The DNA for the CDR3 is TGTGCCAGCAGCCAAGATCCAGGGGTCGGGACTGAAGCTTTCTTT. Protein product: CASSQDPGVGTEAFF.